Listed below are T cell receptor beta chains from one sample, sequenced in a study of blood T cell repertoires in COVID-19. Method: immunoSEQ multiplex PCR; TCRdb's copy keeps in-frame clones and lacks some. This sample has approximately 480,000 clones, with 89% found just once. Sequences were obtained from peripheral blood. These receptors were obtained from a man aged 18 to 29 with COVID-19, enrolled during active disease. Both conserved end residues are trimmed from each CDR3. D genes are given only for firm matches. Clone size is given for some rows only: seen once, a few or many times, or a class if the clone is expanded.

ASSLETGKNTEAF | TRBD1 | TRBV5-1 | .
ASRRLAGSSTDTQY | TRBD2 | TRBV5-1 | .
ASSRDYEQY | . | TRBV12-5 | .
ASSPSGGSTTGELF | TRBD1 | TRBV9 | .
ASLGGSGSSEQF | TRBD2 | TRBV2 | .
ASSSVAGRMSYT | . | TRBV19 | .
ATSDLGGWAYGYT | TRBD1 | TRBV24-1 | many
ASSQVGSGSGGTDTQY | TRBD2 | TRBV4-1 | .
ASWPGYTEAF | . | TRBV6-5 | .
ASTRSGDRGSYEQY | TRBD1 | TRBV23-1 | .
ASSERAVRGGGKTNYGYT | TRBD1 | TRBV6-1 | .
ASSAGQGAIWSPLH | TRBD1 | TRBV27 | .
ASSNSGGSTDTQY | TRBD2 | TRBV6-5 | .
ASGAGLAGTDTQY | TRBD2 | TRBV2 | .
ASSSGQKSGYGYT | . | TRBV19 | .
ASRSGMREAF | . | TRBV2 | .